This TCR beta chain was identified during a study of T cells in localized non-small cell lung cancer (TCRdb year 2020). Regarding the study in general: T cell repertoires of 236 early-stage NSCLC patients were analyzed, with tumors being compared against uninvolved tumor-adjacent lungs. All 220 or so NSCLC patients in the cohort were treatment-naive and had localized lung tumors that were resected. NSCLC patients had a mean age of roughly 66 years, and 129 were male and 107 female.

At diagnosis, peripheral blood, uninvolved tumor-adjacent lung and tumor were collected and were preserved as a mix of fresh-frozen and FFPE material. For TCR repertoire profiling, blood samples were analyzed as peripheral blood mononuclear cells. The germline ends are 12 bases apart after V is trimmed by 5 bases and J by 2 bases. The CDR3 has 14 amino acids, counting the end cysteine and phenylalanine. The DNA shown is the 42-base CDR3, in frame from base 1. In the germline V gene, CDR1 corresponds to SGHRS and CDR2 to YFSETQ. The immunoSEQ Assay was used to sequence TCR beta CDR3 regions from DNA. Per the source publication's procedure: T cell density was computed as TCR beta template counts normalized to usable DNA estimated by amplifying housekeeping genes. Richness was estimated using the preseqR package, with extrapolation to 400,000 templates for PBMC samples and to 120,000 templates for tissue samples. Clonality was defined by subtracting Pielou's evenness from one. Tissue-enriched TCRs were identified through differential abundance testing performed on productive amino-acid clonotypes, with a minimum total count of 5 and an alpha of 0.1. The Jaccard Index and the Morisita Overlap Index were used to measure repertoire overlap between compartments. GLIPH grouped TCR beta CDR3s together with public tetramer-defined viral CDR3s, and a viral motif had to include at least three viral sequences and also show V-gene enrichment. As stored in TCRdb, this immuneACCESS dataset retains in-frame rearrangements with V and J assigned. A fraction of the clones does not appear; measured against another copy, unresolved V genes explain less than half of the discrepancy, and the remainder lacks a known reason. For V, J and clone size, that table is used; D and trimming come from the DNA. The sample contains 40,000 or so clones, around 81% of them found a single time. The top ten clonotypes cover under 8% of the sample.

A note on this clone: The specificity of this receptor is unknown. The record has no base qualities; no much larger clone is one base away.

On the study overall, not on this receptor specifically: Of the top 100 tumor clones, a median of 57 were detected in paired uninvolved adjacent lung; about 26 were also among that lung's top 100. Because the study design was exploratory, TCR variables were selected using unadjusted p-values without false-discovery rate correction. Uninvolved tumor-adjacent lung showed the highest T cell clonality, higher than tumor, which suggests more focused antigenic responses in the uninvolved tumor-adjacent lung. Longer overall survival was associated with higher T cell density in blood, whereas shorter survival was associated with higher clonality in adjacent lung. Because multi-region sequencing of the tumors was not done, intratumor heterogeneity could not be ruled out.

Material: peripheral blood mononuclear cells, obtained before any cancer treatment. Rearrangement joined TRBV5-1 to TRBJ2-3, with the D call perhaps TRBD1 or TRBD2, as 6 bases match in each case. The TCR sequence derives from a male donor at least 60 years old with stage II lung adenocarcinoma. The encoded CDR3 is CASSLGGPTDTQYF. The DNA sequence is as follows: TGCGCCAGCAGTCTCGGGGGCCCCACAGATACGCAGTATTTT.